Listed below are T cell receptor beta chains from one sample, sequenced in a study of blood T cell repertoires in COVID-19. Data came from immunoSEQ multiplex PCR; TCRdb stores just in-frame clones and leaves some out. Of about 170,000 clones in the sample, 70% to 90% were seen once. The specimen sequenced was peripheral blood. Source of these receptors: a woman of 80 years or more with COVID-19, enrolled during active disease. CDR3s include the opening cysteine and the closing phenylalanine or tryptophan. A D gene is named only where the DNA matches it firmly. Clone size is shown for a subset of rows, as once, few, many or a class of expanded clone.

>TRBV20-1|.|.|TRBJ2-1
TGCAGTGCTCAGGAGGGGTTTGAGCAGTTCTTC
CSAQEGFEQFF
>TRBV28|TRBD2|.|TRBJ2-4
TGTGCCAGCAGTTTACTCGGGGGGGAAAACATTCAGTACTTC
CASSLLGGENIQYF
>TRBV28|.|few|TRBJ1-5
TGTGCCAGCCTTACGGGGTCGTCGCAGCCCCAGCATTTT
CASLTGSSQPQHF
>TRBV11-2|.|.|TRBJ2-1
TGTGCCAGCAGCTTAACAAACGGCCGGGGAAATGAGCAGTTCTTC
CASSLTNGRGNEQFF
>TRBV4-3|TRBD2|once|TRBJ2-1
TGCGCCAGCAGCCAAGAGCCGGGAGGGGAGCAGTTCTTC
CASSQEPGGEQFF
>TRBV11-3|TRBD2|.|TRBJ2-1
TGTGCCAGCAGCCTTGGAGCGACTAGCTCCCTTTCCTACAATGAGCAGTTCTTC
CASSLGATSSLSYNEQFF
>TRBV10-3|TRBD2|.|TRBJ2-4
TGTGCCATCAGTGGAACTAGCGGGAAAGGAGCCAAAAACATTCAGTACTTC
CAISGTSGKGAKNIQYF
>TRBV20-1|.|.|TRBJ2-1
TGCAGTGCTAGGGGACATAATGAGCAGTTCTTC
CSARGHNEQFF
>TRBV19|TRBD2|.|TRBJ2-3
TGTGCCAGTAGTATTCTTTTTCTAGCGGGAGGGCTTAAACGTCATGTTGCAGATACGCAGTATTTT
CASSILFLAGGLKRHVADTQYF
>TRBV9|.|.|TRBJ2-3
TGTGCCAGCAGCGTAGAGAGGACAGCCGGAGATACGCAGTATTTT
CASSVERTAGDTQYF
>TRBV6-6|.|.|TRBJ1-6
TGTGCCAGCAGTCAAGCCGATACGGGGAATTCACCCCTCCACTTT
CASSQADTGNSPLHF
>TRBV28|TRBD1|.|TRBJ1-2
TGTGCCAGCAGTTCCCCCCGGACAGGGGGAAAGGTACGTGGCTACACCTTC
CASSSPRTGGKVRGYTF
>TRBV19|TRBD1|.|TRBJ2-5
TGTGCCAGTAGTTTCCAGGGGGCGGAGGAGACCCAGTACTTC
CASSFQGAEETQYF
>TRBV9|.|.|TRBJ2-2
TGTGCCAGCAGCGTAGGGTACAGGGGAGGCACCGGGGAGCTGTTTTTT
CASSVGYRGGTGELFF
>TRBV5-4|TRBD1|.|TRBJ1-1
TGTGCCAGCAGCAAGGGACAGGGGGCCGGCACTGAAGCTTTCTTT
CASSKGQGAGTEAFF
>TRBV12-3/TRBV12-4|TRBD2|few|TRBJ2-1
TGTGCCAGCAGTCCCCGGGGACTAGCTTGGCAGTTCTTC
CASSPRGLAWQFF
>TRBV6-5|.|.|TRBJ1-1
TGTGCCAGCAGTTACGTCAAGAACACTGAAGCTTTCTTT
CASSYVKNTEAFF
>TRBV19|.|.|TRBJ2-7
TGTGCCAGTAGTTATGTGGGAGACGAGCAGTACTTC
CASSYVGDEQYF
>TRBV9|TRBD1|few|TRBJ2-2
TGTGCCAGCAGCGACCCGACAGGGGCGCAGACCGGGGAGCTGTTTTTT
CASSDPTGAQTGELFF
>TRBV20-1|TRBD2|.|TRBJ2-7
TGCAGTGCTAGTTCTCCTAGCGGGAGCTCCTACGAGCAGTACTTC
CSASSPSGSSYEQYF
>TRBV14|.|.|TRBJ1-4
TGTGCCAGCAGCCTATCGCGGGGTGAGAAACTGTTTTTT
CASSLSRGEKLFF
>TRBV9|.|.|TRBJ2-7
TGTGCCAGCAGCGTAGCCCCTAGAGATTCAAACGAGCAGTACTTC
CASSVAPRDSNEQYF
>TRBV29-1|TRBD2|few|TRBJ2-1
TGCAGCGTTGAGACTAGCGGGAGGTTGAGTGAGCAGTTCTTC
CSVETSGRLSEQFF
>TRBV10-3|.|.|TRBJ1-1
TGTGCCATCTCCCGGGGTGAGAACACTGAAGCTTTCTTT
CAISRGENTEAFF
>TRBV11-2|TRBD2|.|TRBJ2-1
TGTGCCAGCAGCTTTTTAGCGGGGGCCATCATCGATGAGCAGTTCTTC
CASSFLAGAIIDEQFF
>TRBV27|TRBD2|.|TRBJ2-6
TGTGCCAGCAGTTTAAGCGGGAGAGATTCCGGGGCCAACGTCCTGACTTTC
CASSLSGRDSGANVLTF
>TRBV29-1|TRBD1|.|TRBJ2-3
TGCAGCGTCCGACAGGGGGTCACAGATACGCAGTATTTT
CSVRQGVTDTQYF
>TRBV19|.|.|TRBJ1-5
TGTGCCAGTAGTATGAGTAATCAGCCCCAGCATTTT
CASSMSNQPQHF
>TRBV7-2|.|.|TRBJ2-2
TGTGCCAGCAGCCCCCCGGTAGCCACCACCGGGGAGCTGTTTTTT
CASSPPVATTGELFF
>TRBV12-1|.|.|TRBJ2-1
TGTGCCAGCAGCTTTCATGATAGGGACAGGGGCGCGGGCTACAATGAGCAGTTCTTC
CASSFHDRDRGAGYNEQFF
>TRBV6-2/TRBV6-3|TRBD1|.|TRBJ1-1
TGTGCCAGCAGCCGCGCCCGGACAGGATGGAACACTGAAGCTTTCTTT
CASSRARTGWNTEAFF
>TRBV18|.|.|TRBJ2-5
TGTGCCAGCTCACGGTGGGCAGGTCAAGAGACCCAGTACTTC
CASSRWAGQETQYF
>TRBV25-1|TRBD2|.|TRBJ2-3
TGTGCCAGCACCCTAGCGGGAGGGCCAGATACGCAGTATTTT
CASTLAGGPDTQYF
>TRBV7-3|TRBD1|.|TRBJ2-2
TGTGCCAGCAGATTACAGGGGTCTGGTCCCGGGGAGCTGTTTTTT
CASRLQGSGPGELFF
>TRBV5-1|TRBD2|once|TRBJ2-7
TGCGCCAGCAGCTTGTCAGCGGGAACATACGAGCAGTACTTC
CASSLSAGTYEQYF
>TRBV7-2|TRBD2|.|TRBJ2-5
TGTGCCAGCAGCTTTCCCCCCCAAGGTAGCGGGATTAAGACCCAGTACTTC
CASSFPPQGSGIKTQYF
>TRBV9|TRBD2|.|TRBJ2-2
TGTGCCAGCGGGACTAGCGGGAGTAGACGGAACACCGGGGAGCTGTTTTTT
CASGTSGSRRNTGELFF
>TRBV5-4|.|.|TRBJ2-1
TGTGCCAGCAGCTATCTCAGGGGCCGGGGCGATGAGCAGTTCTTC
CASSYLRGRGDEQFF
>TRBV28|.|once|TRBJ1-5
TGTGCCAGCAGTTTGAATGGGAGGGGGGATCAGCCCCAGCATTTT
CASSLNGRGDQPQHF
>TRBV27|.|.|TRBJ1-6
TGTGCCAGCAGTTTCTCGTCCATTGGGGCAGGGATTAATTCACCCCTCCACTTT
CASSFSSIGAGINSPLHF
>TRBV21-1|.|.|TRBJ1-3
TGTGCCGCCTTACTCAAACCTGGAAACACCATATATTTT
CAALLKPGNTIYF
>TRBV7-2|TRBD2|.|TRBJ2-7
TGTGCCAGCAGCTTGGGACTAACAAAACCCTACGAGCAGTACTTC
CASSLGLTKPYEQYF
>TRBV7-2|TRBD2|.|TRBJ2-2
TGTGCCAGCAGCTTAGGACTAGCGGACGCCGGGGAGCTGTTTTTT
CASSLGLADAGELFF
>TRBV6-5|.|.|TRBJ1-4
TGTGCCAGCAGTCGCGGTACAGGGTATAATGAAAAACTGTTTTTT
CASSRGTGYNEKLFF